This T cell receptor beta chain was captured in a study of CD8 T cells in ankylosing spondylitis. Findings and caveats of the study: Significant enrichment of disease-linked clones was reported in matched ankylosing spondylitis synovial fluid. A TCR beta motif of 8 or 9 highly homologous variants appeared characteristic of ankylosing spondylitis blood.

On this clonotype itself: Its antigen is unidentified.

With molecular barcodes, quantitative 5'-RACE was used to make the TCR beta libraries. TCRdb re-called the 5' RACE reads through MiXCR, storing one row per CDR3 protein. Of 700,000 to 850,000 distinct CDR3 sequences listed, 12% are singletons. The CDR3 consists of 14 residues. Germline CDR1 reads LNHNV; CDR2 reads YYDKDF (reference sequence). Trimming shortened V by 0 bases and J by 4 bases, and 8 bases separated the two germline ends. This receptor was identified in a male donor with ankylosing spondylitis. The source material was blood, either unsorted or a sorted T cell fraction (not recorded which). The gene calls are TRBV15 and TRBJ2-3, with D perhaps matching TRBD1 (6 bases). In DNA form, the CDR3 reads TGTGCCACCAGCAGAGATCAGGGGTCAGATACGCAGTATTTT. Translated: CATSRDQGSDTQYF.